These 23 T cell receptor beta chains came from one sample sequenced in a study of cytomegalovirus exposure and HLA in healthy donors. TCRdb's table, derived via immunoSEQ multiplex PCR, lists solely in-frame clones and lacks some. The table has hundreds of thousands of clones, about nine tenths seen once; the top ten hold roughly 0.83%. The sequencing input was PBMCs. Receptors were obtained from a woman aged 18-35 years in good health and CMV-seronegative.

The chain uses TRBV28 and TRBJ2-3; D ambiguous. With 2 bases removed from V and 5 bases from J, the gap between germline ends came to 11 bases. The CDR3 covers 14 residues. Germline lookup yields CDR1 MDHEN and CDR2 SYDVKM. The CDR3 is CASSLRSLGDTQYF. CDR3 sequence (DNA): TGTGCCAGCAGTTTAAGGAGTCTGGGAGATACGCAGTATTTT.

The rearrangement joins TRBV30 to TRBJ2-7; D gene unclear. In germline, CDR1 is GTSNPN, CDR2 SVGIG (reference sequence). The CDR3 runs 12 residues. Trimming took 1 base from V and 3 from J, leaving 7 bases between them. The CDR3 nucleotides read TGTGCCTGGAGTGGGGCCAACTACGAGCAGTACTTC. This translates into CAWSGANYEQYF. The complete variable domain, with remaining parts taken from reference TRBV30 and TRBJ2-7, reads SQTIHQWPATLVQPVGSPLSLECTVEGTSNPNLYWYRQAAGRGLQLLFYSVGIGQISSEVPQNLSASRPQDRQFILSSKKLLLSDSGFYLCAWSGANYEQYFGPGTRLTVT.

CDR3 coding DNA: TGTGCCGCCCAGCGGGCCGGGGATAGAAACACCATATATTTT. Translated: CAAQRAGDRNTIYF. The chain is built from TRBV6-1 and TRBJ1-3, with D hard to call. The length of the CDR3 is 14 residues. The germline V gene has CDR1 MNHNS and CDR2 SASEGT. Between the trimmed V and J ends, which lost 11 bases and 5 bases, there was a span of 19 bases.

The CDR3 region has the DNA TGTGCCAGCAGTGGGGACAGGGGGGCATGGGCTGAAGCTTTCTTT. As protein: CASSGDRGAWAEAFF. The chain carries TRBV2 and TRBJ1-1; 11 nucleotides agree with TRBD1. The CDR3 length is 15 residues. Germline trimming cut 4 bases from V and 6 bases from J; bases unmatched to any gene: 7. The germline gives CDR1 SNHLY, CDR2 FYNNEI.

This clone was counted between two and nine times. In DNA form, the CDR3 reads TGTGCCAGCAGTGCTCAACAGGGTGGTAATTCACCCCTCCACTTT. It specifies CASSAQQGGNSPLHF. The chain has TRBV6-1 and TRBJ1-6; tentatively, D is TRBD1 (6 bases). Trimming took 4 bases from V and 6 from J, leaving 13 bases between them. This CDR3 has 15 residues. Germline V lookup: CDR1 MNHNS, CDR2 SASEGT.

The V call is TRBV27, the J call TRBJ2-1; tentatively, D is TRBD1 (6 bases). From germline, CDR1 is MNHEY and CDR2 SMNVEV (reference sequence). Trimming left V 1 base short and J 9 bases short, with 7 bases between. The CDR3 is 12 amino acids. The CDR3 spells CASSLLGGEQFF. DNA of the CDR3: TGTGCCAGCAGTTTATTAGGGGGTGAGCAGTTCTTC.

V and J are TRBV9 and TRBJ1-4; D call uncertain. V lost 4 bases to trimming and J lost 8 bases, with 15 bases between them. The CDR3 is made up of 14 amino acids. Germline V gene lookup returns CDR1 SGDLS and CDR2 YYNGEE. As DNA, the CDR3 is TGTGCCAGCAGCCCTAGCGGGATAGGCGAAAAACTGTTTTTT. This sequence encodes CASSPSGIGEKLFF.

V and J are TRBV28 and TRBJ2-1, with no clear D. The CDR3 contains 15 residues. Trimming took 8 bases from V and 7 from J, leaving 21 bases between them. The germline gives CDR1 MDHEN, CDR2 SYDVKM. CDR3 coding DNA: TGTGCCAGCTGCGAGGTACGCTCTTTTGTTAATGAGCAGTTCTTC. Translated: CASCEVRSFVNEQFF.

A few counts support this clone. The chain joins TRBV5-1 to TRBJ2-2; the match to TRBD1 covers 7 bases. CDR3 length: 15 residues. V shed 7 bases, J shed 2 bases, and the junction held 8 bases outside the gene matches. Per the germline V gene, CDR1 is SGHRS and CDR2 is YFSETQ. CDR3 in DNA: TGCGCCAGCGGCCGGGGACAGCCAAACACCGGGGAGCTGTTTTTT. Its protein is CASGRGQPNTGELFF.

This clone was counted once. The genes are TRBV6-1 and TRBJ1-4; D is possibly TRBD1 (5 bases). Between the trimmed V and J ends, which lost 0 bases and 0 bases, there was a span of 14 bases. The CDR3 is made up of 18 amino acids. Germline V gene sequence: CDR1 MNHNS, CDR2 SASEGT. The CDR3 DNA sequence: TGTGCCAGCAGTGAAGCCCCCCTCGGCAGGGCAACTAATGAAAAACTGTTTTTT. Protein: CASSEAPLGRATNEKLFF.

CDR3 nucleotide sequence: TGCAGTGGCGACAGGGGAGATACGCAGTATTTT. Encoded protein: CSGDRGDTQYF. The J gene is TRBJ2-3, the V gene TRBV20-1; 8 bases agree with TRBD1. Germline V gene sequence: CDR1 DFQATT, CDR2 SNEGSKA (reference sequence). The V segment lost 7 bases and the J segment 5 bases; nucleotides outside the gene matches: 2. This CDR3 comprises 11 residues.

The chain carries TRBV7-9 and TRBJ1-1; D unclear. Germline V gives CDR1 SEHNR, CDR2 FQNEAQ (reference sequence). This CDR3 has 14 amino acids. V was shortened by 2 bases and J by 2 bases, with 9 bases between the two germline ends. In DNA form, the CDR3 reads TGTGCCAGCAGCTTATCGGCGGTAAACACTGAAGCTTTCTTT. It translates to CASSLSAVNTEAFF.

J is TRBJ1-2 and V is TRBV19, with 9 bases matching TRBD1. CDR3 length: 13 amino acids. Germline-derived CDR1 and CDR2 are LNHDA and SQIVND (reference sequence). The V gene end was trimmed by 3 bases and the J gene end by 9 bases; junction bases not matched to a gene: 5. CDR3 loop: CASSIRTGDRYTF. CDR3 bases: TGTGCCAGTAGTATCAGGACAGGGGACCGCTACACCTTC.

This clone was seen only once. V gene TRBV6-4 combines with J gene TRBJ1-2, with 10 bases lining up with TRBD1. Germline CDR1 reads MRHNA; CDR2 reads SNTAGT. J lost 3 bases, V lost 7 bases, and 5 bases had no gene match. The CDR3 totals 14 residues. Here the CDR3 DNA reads TGTGCCAGCAAGCCCGGGACAGGGGACTATGGCTACACCTTC. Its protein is CASKPGTGDYGYTF.

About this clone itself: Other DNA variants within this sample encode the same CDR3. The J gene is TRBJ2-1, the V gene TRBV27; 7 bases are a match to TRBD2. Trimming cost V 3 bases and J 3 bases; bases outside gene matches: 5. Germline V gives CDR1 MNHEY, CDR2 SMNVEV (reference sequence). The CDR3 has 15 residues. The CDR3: CASSFGGSRYNEQFF. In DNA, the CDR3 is TGTGCCAGCAGTTTCGGGGGGAGCCGCTACAATGAGCAGTTCTTC.

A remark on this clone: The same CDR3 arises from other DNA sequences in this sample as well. CDR3 region: CASSVGGGTYNEQFF. The CDR3 DNA reads TGTGCCAGCAGCGTAGGCGGGGGAACCTACAATGAGCAGTTCTTC. V is TRBV9 and J is TRBJ2-1, with 7 bases fitting TRBD2. The CDR3 sequence is 15 residues long. CDR1 and CDR2 from the germline V gene are SGDLS and YYNGEE. Germline trimming cut 0 bases from V and 2 bases from J; bases unmatched to any gene: 2.

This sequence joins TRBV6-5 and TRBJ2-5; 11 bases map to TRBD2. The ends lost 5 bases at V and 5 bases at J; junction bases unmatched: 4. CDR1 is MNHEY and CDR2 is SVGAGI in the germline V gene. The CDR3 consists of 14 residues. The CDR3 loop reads CASSPSGGLETQYF. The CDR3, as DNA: TGTGCCAGCAGTCCTAGCGGGGGGCTGGAGACCCAGTACTTC.

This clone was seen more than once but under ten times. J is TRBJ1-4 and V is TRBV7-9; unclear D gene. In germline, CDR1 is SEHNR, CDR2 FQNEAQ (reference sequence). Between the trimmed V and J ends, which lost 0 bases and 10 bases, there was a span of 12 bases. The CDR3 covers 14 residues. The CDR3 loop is CASSLASTAAKLFF. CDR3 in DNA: TGTGCCAGCAGCTTAGCTAGTACCGCCGCAAAACTGTTTTTT. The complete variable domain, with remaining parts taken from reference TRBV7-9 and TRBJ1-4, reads DTGVSQNPRHKITKRGQNVTFRCDPISEHNRLYWYRQTLGQGPEFLTYFQNEAQLEKSRLLSDRFSAERPKGSFSTLEIQRTEQGDSAMYLCASSLASTAAKLFFGSGTQLSVL.

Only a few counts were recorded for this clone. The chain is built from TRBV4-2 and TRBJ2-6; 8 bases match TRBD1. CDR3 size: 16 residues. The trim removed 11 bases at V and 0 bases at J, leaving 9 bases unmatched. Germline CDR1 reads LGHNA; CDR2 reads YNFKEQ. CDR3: CAGGQVGLSGANVLTF. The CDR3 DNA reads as TGTGCCGGGGGACAGGTGGGCCTCTCTGGGGCCAACGTCCTGACTTTC.

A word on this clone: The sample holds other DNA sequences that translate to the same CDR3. CDR3 protein: CASSQDLAGALYEQYF. CDR3 bases: TGCGCCAGCAGCCAAGATTTGGCAGGGGCGCTCTACGAGCAGTACTTC. The chain uses TRBV4-1 and TRBJ2-7; D possibly corresponds to TRBD1 (6 bases). V dropped 0 bases and J dropped 3 bases, with 15 bases sitting between them. This CDR3 region has 16 residues. Germline CDR1 MGHRA, CDR2 YSYEKL.

For the CDR3, the DNA is TGTGCCAGCAGTGCCCAGGGAACTTTCTTT. It specifies CASSAQGTFF. V is TRBV2 and J is TRBJ1-1; possible D gene TRBD1, 5 bases. This CDR3 is 10 amino acids long. The germline V and J ends were trimmed by 4 bases and 12 bases, with 9 bases remaining between them. Germline CDR1 and CDR2: SNHLY and FYNNEI.

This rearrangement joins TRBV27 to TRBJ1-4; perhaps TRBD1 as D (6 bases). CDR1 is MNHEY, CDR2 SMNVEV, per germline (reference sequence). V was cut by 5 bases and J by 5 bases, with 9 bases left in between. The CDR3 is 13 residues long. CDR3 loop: CASSVGQNEKLFF. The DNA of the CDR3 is TGTGCCAGCAGTGTGGGACAAAATGAAAAACTGTTTTTT.

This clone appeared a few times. CDR3 residues: CAWGLAAATDTQYF. The DNA of the CDR3 is TGTGCCTGGGGACTAGCGGCGGCCACAGATACGCAGTATTTT. The genes are TRBV30 and TRBJ2-3; 10 bases fit TRBD2. V was pared by 5 bases and J by 2 bases, with 4 bases of the junction left unmatched. The CDR3 spans 14 residues. CDR1 and CDR2 (germline): GTSNPN, SVGIG (reference sequence).